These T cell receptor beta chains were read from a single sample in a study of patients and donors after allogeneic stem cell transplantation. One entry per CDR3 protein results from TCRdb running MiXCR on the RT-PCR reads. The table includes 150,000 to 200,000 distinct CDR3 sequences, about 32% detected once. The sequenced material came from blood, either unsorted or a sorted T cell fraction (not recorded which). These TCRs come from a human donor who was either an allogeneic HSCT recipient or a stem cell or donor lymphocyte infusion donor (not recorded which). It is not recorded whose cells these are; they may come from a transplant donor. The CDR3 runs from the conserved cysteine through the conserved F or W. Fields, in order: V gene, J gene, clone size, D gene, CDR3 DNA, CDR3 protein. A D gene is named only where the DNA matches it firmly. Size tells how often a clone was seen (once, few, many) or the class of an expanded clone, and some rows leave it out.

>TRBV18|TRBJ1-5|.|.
TGTGCCAGCTCCTCCAACCAGGGGAAGAATCAGCCCCAGCATTTT
CASSSNQGKNQPQHF
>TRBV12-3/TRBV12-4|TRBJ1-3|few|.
TGTGCCAGCAGTTTGTGGTCATCTGGAAACACCATATATTTT
CASSLWSSGNTIYF
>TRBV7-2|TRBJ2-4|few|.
TGTGCCAGCAGCTTACAGGGGTTGGACATTCAGTACTTC
CASSLQGLDIQYF
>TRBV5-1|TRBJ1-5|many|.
TGCGCCAGCAGTTCAGGGGAGGGACTCAATCAGCCCCAGCATTTT
CASSSGEGLNQPQHF
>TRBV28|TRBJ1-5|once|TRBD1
TGTGCCAGCAGTTCCATAAAAAATGCCGATTGGGACAGGGTGAATCAGCCCCAGCATTTT
CASSSIKNADWDRVNQPQHF
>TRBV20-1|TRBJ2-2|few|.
TGCAGTGCTAGAGTAATAGGGGTCGCCGGGGAGCTGTTTTTT
CSARVIGVAGELFF
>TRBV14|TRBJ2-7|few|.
TGTGCCAGCAGCCACGGGATCTCCTACGAGCAGTACTTC
CASSHGISYEQYF
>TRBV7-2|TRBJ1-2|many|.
TGTGCCAGCAGCCAGCGGGTAAACTATGGCTACACCTTC
CASSQRVNYGYTF
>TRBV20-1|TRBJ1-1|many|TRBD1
TGCAGTGCCAGAGGGGGCGACTCGCGGCACACTGAAGCTTTCTTT
CSARGGDSRHTEAFF
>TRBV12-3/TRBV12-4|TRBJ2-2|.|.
TGTGCCAGCAGTTTTCGGGCATTAAACACCGGGGAGCTGTTTTTT
CASSFRALNTGELFF
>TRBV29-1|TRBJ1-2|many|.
TGCAGCGTTGATCGGGGGGCTTTGAACTATGGCTACACCTTC
CSVDRGALNYGYTF
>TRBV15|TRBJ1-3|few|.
TGTGCCACCAGCGGTTCGGGACTCCCCTCTGGAAACACCATATATTTT
CATSGSGLPSGNTIYF
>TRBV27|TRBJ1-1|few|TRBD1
TGTGCCAGCAGTTTAACTATCCCGTCTACAGGGGACACTGAAGCTTTCTTT
CASSLTIPSTGDTEAFF
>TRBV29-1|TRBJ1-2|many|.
TGCAGCGACGACGGGAACTATGGCTACACCTTC
CSDDGNYGYTF
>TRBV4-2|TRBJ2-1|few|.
TGTGCCAGCAGTTGGAGGGGACCGTACGGTGAGAAGCCCAATGAGCAGTTCTTC
CASSWRGPYGEKPNEQFF
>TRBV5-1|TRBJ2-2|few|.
TGCGCCAGCAGCCGGATCGAGGTGAACACCGGGGAGCTGTTTTTT
CASSRIEVNTGELFF
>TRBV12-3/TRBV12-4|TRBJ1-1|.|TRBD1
TGTGCCAGCAGTGTCGAGGGACAGGGAAGAACTGAAGCTTTCTTT
CASSVEGQGRTEAFF
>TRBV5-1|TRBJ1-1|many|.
TGCGCCAGCAGCTTGGACAGGGCGAACACTGAAGCTTTCTTT
CASSLDRANTEAFF
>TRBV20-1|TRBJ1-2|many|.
TGCAGTGCTAGAGATCTGGGAGAATTCTCCTATGGCTACACCTTC
CSARDLGEFSYGYTF
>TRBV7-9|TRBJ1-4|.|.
TGTGCCAGCAGCGTCCCCGGGACTGAGTTTTTT
CASSVPGTEFF
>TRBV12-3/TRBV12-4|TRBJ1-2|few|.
TGTGCCAGCAGTCCTCCGGGAGGGGTATGGACAGCTCCATATGGCTACACCTTC
CASSPPGGVWTAPYGYTF
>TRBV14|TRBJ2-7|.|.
TGTGCCAGCAGCCAGGAGCACCGTCCCGCCTACGAGCAGTACTTC
CASSQEHRPAYEQYF
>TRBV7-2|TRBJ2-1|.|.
TGTGCCAGCAGCTTAACCGCGAGCTCCTACAATGAGCAGTTCTTC
CASSLTASSYNEQFF
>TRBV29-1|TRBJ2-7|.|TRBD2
TGCAGCGTTGAGGGGGTCGCGGGAGTGAGGGAGCAGTACTTC
CSVEGVAGVREQYF
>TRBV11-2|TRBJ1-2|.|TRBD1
TGTGCCAGCAGCCCATCGACAGGGCCCTATGGCTACAACTTC
CASSPSTGPYGYNF
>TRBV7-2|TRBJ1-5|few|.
TGTGCCAGCAGCTCCTCTGTAAATCAGCCCCAGCATTTT
CASSSSVNQPQHF
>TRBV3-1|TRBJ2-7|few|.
TGTGCCAGCAGCCACAGGGATCCCTACGAGCAGTACTTC
CASSHRDPYEQYF
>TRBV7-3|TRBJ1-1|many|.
TGTGCCAGCAGCTTAAGTGGGTCCAGGGTAACTGAAGCTTTCTTT
CASSLSGSRVTEAFF
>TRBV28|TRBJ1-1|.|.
TGTGCCACTCTTGGGGCCCTAGGCCAGGGTGGGACTGAAGCTTTCTTT
CATLGALGQGGTEAFF
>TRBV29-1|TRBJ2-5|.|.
TGCAGCGGGCCTGAAGGGGAGGAGACCCAGTACTTC
CSGPEGEETQYF
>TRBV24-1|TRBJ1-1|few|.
TGTGCCACCAGTGATCGGGACACTGAAGCTTTCTTT
CATSDRDTEAFF
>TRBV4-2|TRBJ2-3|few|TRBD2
TGTGCCAGCAGCCAAGTCGGGGGGGGCTACACAGATACGCAGTATTTT
CASSQVGGGYTDTQYF
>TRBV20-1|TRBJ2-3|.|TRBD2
TGCAGTGCTAGAGATGGAACTAGCGGAGGAGGAGATACGCAGTATTTT
CSARDGTSGGGDTQYF
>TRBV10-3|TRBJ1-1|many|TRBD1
TGTGCCATCGGGGACAGGTTCATGAACACTGAAGCTTTCTTT
CAIGDRFMNTEAFF
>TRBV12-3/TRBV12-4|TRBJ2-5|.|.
TGTGCCAGCAGTTTAGCAGGGGCCGAGACCCAGTACTTC
CASSLAGAETQYF
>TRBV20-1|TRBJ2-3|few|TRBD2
TGCAGTGCTTCTAGCGGGAGGGCCGGAGATACGCAGTATTTT
CSASSGRAGDTQYF
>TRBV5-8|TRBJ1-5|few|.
TGTGCCAGCAGCTTGCAGGGATATAGCAATCAGCCCCAGCATTTT
CASSLQGYSNQPQHF
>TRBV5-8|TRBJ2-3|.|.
TGTGCCAGCAGCTTTGGGGTTCGCACAGATACGCAGTATTTT
CASSFGVRTDTQYF
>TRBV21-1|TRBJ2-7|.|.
TGTGCCAGCAGCAAAGGGGACTACGAGCAGTACTTC
CASSKGDYEQYF
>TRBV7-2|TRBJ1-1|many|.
TGTGCCAGCAGCTTAGGGCGCGGAGCTTTCTTT
CASSLGRGAFF
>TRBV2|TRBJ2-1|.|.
TGTGCCGCCAGCACTCGGGGTGAGCAGTTCTTC
CAASTRGEQFF
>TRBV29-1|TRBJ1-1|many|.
TGCAGCGTTGGGGACGAGAACACTGAAGCTTTCTTT
CSVGDENTEAFF
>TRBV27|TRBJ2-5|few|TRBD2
TGTGCCAGCAGTCCGACTAGCGGGAATGTCCAAGAGACCCAGTACTTC
CASSPTSGNVQETQYF
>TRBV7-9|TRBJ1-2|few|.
TGTGCCAGCAGCTTCGGGGCAGGGATTGATGGCTACACCTTC
CASSFGAGIDGYTF
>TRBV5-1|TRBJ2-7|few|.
TGCGCCAGCAGCTTGGGGAAGAACTGGATCTACGAGCAGTACTTC
CASSLGKNWIYEQYF
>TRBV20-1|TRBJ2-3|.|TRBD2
TGCAGTGCTAGAAGCGGGGTTGCAGATACGCAGTATTTT
CSARSGVADTQYF